What follows describes a single T cell receptor beta chain. Its target is unknown. Trimming took 5 bases from V and 0 from J, leaving 11 bases between them. Germline V CDR1 and CDR2: SGHVS, FQNEAQ. The CDR3 spans 15 residues. Brentuximab vedotin exposure varied, and every patient relapsed after autologous stem cell transplantation. The protocol was immunoSEQ multiplex PCR, while the TCRdb copy is restricted to in-frame clones and leaves out a portion. The sample contains 45,000 to 60,000 clones, about 85% of which appear only once. The source of the sample is a study of PD-1 blockade in classical Hodgkin lymphoma. The study, taken as a whole, reports: Complete responders entered with baseline diversity on par with newly diagnosed patients, the results showed. A significant rise in TCR diversity was seen by C4D1 for CD4+ cells but not for CD8+ cells.

V and J are TRBV7-8 and TRBJ1-3; D is unclear. Specimen: peripheral blood mononuclear cells (PBMCs), collected at baseline. This clonotype was obtained from a human donor with classical Hodgkin lymphoma. The CDR3 protein is CASSHGPYSGNTIYF. Here the CDR3 DNA reads TGTGCCAGCAGCCACGGGCCTTACTCTGGAAACACCATATATTTT. The whole variable domain, remainder taken from reference TRBV7-8 and TRBJ1-3, is GAGVSQSPRYKVAKRGQDVALRCDPISGHVSLFWYQQALGQGPEFLTYFQNEAQLDKSGLPSDRFFAERPEGSVSTLKIQRTQQEDSAVYLCASSHGPYSGNTIYFGEGSWLTVV.